This T cell receptor beta chain is from a study of somatic mutations in cytotoxic T cells in rheumatoid arthritis. Whole-study findings and limits: Increasing age coincided with elevated CD8+ clonality among rheumatoid arthritis patients, though not among healthy controls. Multiple comparisons were not accounted for in the slight TRBV07 underrepresentation seen in rheumatoid arthritis patients.

This table comes from immunoSEQ multiplex PCR, and its TCRdb copy is limited to in-frame clones, with some not included. The sample has about 23,000 clones; just under 80% are singletons. Concerning this clone: Its specificity is not known.

With 5 bases removed from V and 4 bases from J, the gap between germline ends came to 14 bases. The CDR3 contains 14 residues. Germline CDR1 and CDR2: SGHTA and FQGTGA. The source material was CD8+ T cells sorted from blood. The J gene is TRBJ1-2, the V gene TRBV7-3, with D perhaps matching TRBD1 (5 bases). The sequence was collected from an adult with rheumatoid arthritis. In DNA, the CDR3 is TGTGCCAGCAGCCTCTTGACAGTGCGCTATGGCTACACCTTC. It encodes CASSLLTVRYGYTF.